The 31 T cell receptor beta chains below come from one sample, sequenced in a study of tumor and adjacent non-tumor tissue in lung cancer. The template was RNA from unsorted bulk tissue. This non-tumor lung sample came from over 3 cm beyond the tumor edge. A modified ARM-PCR protocol with three rounds of nested PCR amplified TCRbeta. MiXCR, applied by TCRdb to the multiplex PCR reads, yields one record per CDR3 protein. The sample carries 100,000 or so distinct CDR3 sequences, 80% recorded once. The material sequenced was distant non-tumor lung tissue. The receptor source for this set is a man in his 60s with small cell lung cancer.

Concerning this clonotype itself: The CDR3 end shows no conserved phenylalanine or tryptophan, and so a read error is likely. The chain employs TRBV11-2 and TRBJ1-1, with TRBD1 as a possible D gene (5 bases). The ends were cut back, 1 base at V and 8 bases at J, with 14 bases in the middle. The CDR3 spans 14 residues. CDR1 is SGHAT, CDR2 FQNNGV, per germline. In DNA form, the CDR3 reads TGTGCCAGCAGCTTAGTCCGGAGGGGCAACGAAGCTTTCGTT. Amino acid sequence: CASSLVRRGNEAFV.

As to this clonotype: This could be a read error, since a much larger clone is one nucleotide away. J is TRBJ1-2 and V is TRBV20-1, with D possibly being TRBD1 (5 bases). This CDR3 is built from 12 residues. The V gene lost 6 bases and the J gene lost 3 bases, with 11 bases spanning the gap. Germline lookup yields CDR1 DFQATT and CDR2 SNEGSKA (reference sequence). The CDR3 spells CSARAEDYGYTF. CDR3 coding DNA: TGCAGTGCCAGGGCAGAGGACTATGGCTACACCTTC.

The rearrangement joins TRBV11-2 to TRBJ2-7; no firm D call. CDR3 length: 13 residues. Per germline, CDR1 SGHAT and CDR2 FQNNGV. The CDR3 nucleotides are TGTGCCAGCAGCATAGCTGGCTTCCACGAGCAGTATGTT. It yields the protein CASSIAGFHEQYV.

A note on this clonotype: The junction departs from germline at one end; a sequencing error may be responsible. The rearrangement joins TRBV6-5 to TRBJ2-7; 8 bases line up with TRBD1. This CDR3 contains 14 residues. CDR1 MNHEY and CDR2 SVGAGI come from the germline V gene. Here the CDR3 DNA reads TGTGCCAACAGTTACTCGGGCAGGGGGCGCGAACAGTACTTC. Its protein is CANSYSGRGREQYF.

On this clonotype itself: A junction end diverges from the germline sequence, so it may reflect a read error. The chain couples TRBV4-1 to TRBJ2-7, with a tentative D call TRBD1 (6 bases). This CDR3 spans 13 amino acids. In germline, CDR1 is MGHRA, CDR2 YSYEKL. As DNA, the CDR3 is TGCGACAGCAGTTTCGACAGGCTCTACGATCAGTACTTC. Translating gives CDSSFDRLYDQYF.

Only one count was recorded for this clonotype. At one boundary the junction diverges from the germline segment, which might be a read error. The chain carries TRBV29-1 and TRBJ2-7; the D gene is possibly TRBD1 (6 bases). Germline CDR1 and CDR2: SQVTM and ANQGSEA. The CDR3 spans 12 residues. The CDR3 protein is CSARDTSYELLF. The CDR3 DNA reads as TGCAGCGCCCGGGACACCTCCTATGAGCTGTTATTC.

This chain uses TRBV13 with TRBJ1-1; D gene uncertain. CDR1 and CDR2 (germline): PRHDT, FYEKMQ (reference sequence). The CDR3 is 13 residues long. Between the trimmed V and J ends, which lost 8 bases and 3 bases, there was a span of 13 bases. The CDR3 DNA reads as TGTGCCAGCGACTTAAGGCACCACACTGAAGCTTTCTTT. Its translation is CASDLRHHTEAFF.

This clonotype appeared once. This rearrangement joins TRBV4-1 to TRBJ2-2; D could derive from TRBD1 or TRBD2 (6 bases each). The CDR3 runs to 15 residues. With 7 bases removed from V and 5 bases from J, the gap between germline ends came to 17 bases. Germline V CDR1 and CDR2: MGHRA, YSYEKL. The CDR3 sequence is CASNRRGAYTGELFF. The CDR3 DNA reads as TGCGCCAGCAACCGGAGGGGGGCCTATACCGGGGAGCTGTTTTTT.

With regard to this clonotype: A much larger clone differs from this one at a single base, so this may be a read error. This chain joins TRBV6-5 and TRBJ1-1; weak D call: TRBD1 (5 bases). The germline V gene encodes CDR1 MNHEY and CDR2 SVGAGI. The CDR3 contains 15 residues. For the CDR3, the DNA is TGTGCCAGCAGTTACTCGACCAGGCTGGACACTGAATCTTTCTTT. Its protein product is CASSYSTRLDTESFF.

About this clonotype itself: At one of its ends the junction is not consistent with the germline gene, which may arise from a read error. V usage is TRBV11-2 and J usage is TRBJ2-1, with TRBD1 matching 7 bases. CDR1 SGHAT and CDR2 FQNNGV come from the germline V gene. This CDR3 is built from 14 residues. This CDR3 is CASQKWQGDTEQFF. DNA of the CDR3: TGTGCCAGCCAGAAGTGGCAGGGGGACACTGAGCAGTTTTTC.

The chain recombines TRBV5-1 with TRBJ2-2; the D is unclear. The CDR3 has 20 amino acids. V dropped 0 bases and J dropped 6 bases, with 27 bases sitting between them. The germline V gene has CDR1 SGHRS and CDR2 YFSETQ. CDR3 amino acids: CASSLVGSFRTPRRAGELFF. In nucleotides, the CDR3 is TGCGCCAGCAGCTTGGTAGGCTCATTCCGCACTCCACGAAGGGCCGGGGAGCTGTTTTTT.

A remark on this clonotype: Germline is not matched at one junction end, which may reflect a read error. The chain couples TRBV7-9 to TRBJ2-5; weak D call: TRBD1 (6 bases). Germline lookup yields CDR1 SEHNR and CDR2 FQNEAQ (reference sequence). The CDR3 length is 14 residues. For the CDR3, the DNA is TGTGCCAGCAGCTTTGTAGGGGGAGTAGAGACCCAGTACTTT. It codes for CASSFVGGVETQYF.

Concerning this clonotype: A much larger clone differs by one base, so this may be a read error. The chain carries TRBV30 and TRBJ1-1; D is ambiguous. The CDR3 totals 13 residues. From germline, CDR1 is GTSNPN and CDR2 SVGIG (reference sequence). The CDR3 here is CGWSVSFASEAFF. DNA for the CDR3: TGTGGCTGGAGTGTAAGTTTTGCCAGTGAAGCTTTCTTT.

A note on this clonotype: Since no conserved phenylalanine or tryptophan closes the CDR3, a read error is the likely cause. The CDR3 reads CASSQGMSQPQHL. Here the CDR3 DNA reads TGCGCCAGCAGCCAAGGGATGTCTCAGCCACAGCATTTG. The V gene is TRBV4-1, the J gene TRBJ1-5, with D unresolved. The CDR3 extends over 13 amino acids. Germline CDR1 reads MGHRA; CDR2 reads YSYEKL.

This clonotype was counted at least ten times. The chain links TRBV12-3 or TRBV12-4 to TRBJ1-3; D unresolved. This CDR3 has 14 residues. V shed 4 bases and J shed 1 base, with 8 bases lying between them. Here the CDR3 reads CASSSPGSGNTIYF. CDR3 nucleotides: TGTGCCAGCAGTTCGCCGGGTTCTGGAAACACCATATATTTT.

The chain links TRBV6-1 to TRBJ1-5, with 10 bases aligning to TRBD1. Gene TRBJ2-3 matches the end of the DNA better, so the J call may be wrong. This CDR3 spans 15 amino acids. Germline-derived CDR1 and CDR2 are MNHNS and SASEGT. CDR3 coding DNA: TGTGCCAGCAGCCCCGACAGGGGGCCAAATCAGCTCCAGTATTTT. Translating it yields CASSPDRGPNQLQYF.

This clonotype has just a few counts. One base away lies a much larger clone, so this may be a sequencing read error. The chain carries TRBV5-1 and TRBJ2-1; 8 nucleotides line up with TRBD2. CDR3 length: 15 amino acids. Per germline, CDR1 SGHRS and CDR2 YFSETQ. V lost 2 bases, J lost 6 bases, and 7 bases stayed unmatched. The chain's CDR3 is CASSFTTSEVNEQFF. CDR3 nucleotides: TGCGCCAGCAGCTTTACGACTAGCGAGGTCAATGAGCAGTTCTTC.

About this clonotype itself: At one boundary the junction diverges from the germline segment, which might be a read error. This rearrangement joins TRBV20-1 to TRBJ1-5; 7 bases agree with TRBD1. The CDR3 loop spans 19 amino acids. The germline CDR1 and CDR2 sequences are DFQATT and SNEGSKA (reference sequence). CDR3 coding DNA: TGCAGTGTTAGAGATTGGGTCCCCGGACAGGCCGGATCGCAGCAGCCCCAGCATTTT. It specifies CSVRDWVPGQAGSQQPQHF.

The chain combines TRBV21-1 with TRBJ2-3. TRBV21-1 has pseudogene status. The CDR3 contains 17 residues. CDR3 sequence reads: CASSKVTATSSTDMQYF. The CDR3 DNA reads as TGTGCCAGCAGCAAAGTAACAGCGACCTCTAGCACAGATATGCAGTATTTT.

This clonotype appeared a few times. This may arise from a read error, as a much more abundant clone is one base away. V gene TRBV30 combines with J gene TRBJ2-2; D is unclear. This CDR3 has 13 residues. Germline V gene lookup returns CDR1 GTSNPN and CDR2 SVGIG (reference sequence). CDR3 in DNA: TGTGTCTGGAGCAACTCGAACACCGGGGAGCTGTTTTTT. Translation: CVWSNSNTGELFF.

This clonotype has a handful of counts. The rearrangement joins TRBV11-3 to TRBJ2-5; TRBD1 matches 9 bases. CDR1 SGHNT and CDR2 YENEEA come from the germline V gene. With 3 bases clipped from V and 4 bases from J, the junction kept 9 bases outside the gene matches. There are 16 residues in the CDR3. The CDR3: CASSLSTGGGGETQYF. The CDR3 DNA reads as TGTGCCAGCAGCTTGTCGACAGGGGGTGGAGGAGAGACCCAGTACTTC.

To note about this clonotype: The junction differs from germline at one of its ends, possibly a read error. The gene calls are TRBV5-1 and TRBJ2-4; unclear D gene. Germline V gene lookup returns CDR1 SGHRS and CDR2 YFSETQ. The CDR3 is made up of 13 amino acids. CDR3 bases: TGCGCCAGCAGCCAGGAGCCTGGAAACTTTCAGTATTTC. It encodes CASSQEPGNFQYF.

Worth noting for this clonotype: This may be a read error: a much more frequent sequence differs by one nucleotide. This rearrangement joins TRBV7-9 to TRBJ2-1; 7 bases agree with TRBD1. V was pared by 1 base and J by 3 bases, with 0 bases of the junction left unmatched. Germline V gene lookup returns CDR1 SEHNR and CDR2 FQNEAQ (reference sequence). This CDR3 contains 14 residues. The CDR3, as DNA: TGTGCCAGCAGCTTAGGGACAGGCTACAATGAGCAGTTCTTC. Translated, it gives CASSLGTGYNEQFF.

This clonotype was found once. One end of the junction varies from germline; a read error may be responsible. The rearrangement links TRBV4-2 to TRBJ2-2; D could derive from TRBD1 or TRBD2 (5 bases each). Germline V lookup: CDR1 LGHNA, CDR2 YNFKEQ. The CDR3 is made up of 16 amino acids. The chain's CDR3 is CVSNQDLRANTGDLFF. In DNA, the CDR3 is TGTGTCAGCAACCAAGATCTCAGGGCGAACACCGGGGATCTGTTTTTT.

The chain uses TRBV6-1 and TRBJ2-2; tentative D call: TRBD2 (6 bases). There are 16 residues in the CDR3. The V gene lost 10 bases and the J gene lost 6 bases, with 24 bases spanning the gap. Germline lookup yields CDR1 MNHNS and CDR2 SASEGT. Written as DNA, the CDR3 is TGTGCCACCACGATCCCGGGTCTAGCGCTCCCCGGGGAGCTGTTTTTT. It specifies CATTIPGLALPGELFF.

Details on this clonotype: The conserved final phenylalanine or tryptophan is absent from the CDR3, which likely points to a read error. The chain is built from TRBV29-1 and TRBJ2-3; 9 bases fit TRBD2. CDR3 size: 12 residues. CDR1 is SQVTM, CDR2 ANQGSEA, per germline. The CDR3 DNA reads as TGCGGCGTTGCCGTCCAGCGGGAGGTGCAGTATTTG. Its protein is CGVAVQREVQYL.

This clonotype was observed once. This may be a read error, as it is one base from a much larger clone. V is TRBV28 and J is TRBJ2-1; TRBD2 aligns across 10 bases. Germline V lookup: CDR1 MDHEN, CDR2 SYDVKM. V was pared by 7 bases and J by 4 bases, with 7 bases of the junction left unmatched. This CDR3 is built from 15 residues. The CDR3 nucleotides are TGTGCCAGCATGGGGGGGACTAGCGCTTACAATGAGCAGTTCTTC. Its translation is CASMGGTSAYNEQFF.

With respect to this clonotype: Germline is not matched at one junction end, which may reflect a read error. V usage is TRBV12-3 or TRBV12-4 and J usage is TRBJ2-5, with 14 bases matching TRBD2. The CDR3 length is 16 residues. CDR3 loop: CACSPGTSGRGESQYF. CDR3 in DNA: TGTGCCTGCAGTCCTGGGACTAGCGGGAGAGGGGAGAGCCAGTACTTC.

Notes on this clonotype: A read error may account for a junction end that differs from germline. V is TRBV5-4 and J is TRBJ2-5; D gene ambiguous. CDR1 and CDR2 (germline): SGHNT, YYREEE (reference sequence). This CDR3 comprises 11 residues. In DNA, the CDR3 is TGTGCCAGCTGCTTCACAGATACCCAGTACTTC. Amino acid sequence: CASCFTDTQYF.

This clonotype was picked up many times. The chain uses TRBV6-5 and TRBJ1-1; D is uncertain. Germline values: CDR1 MNHEY, CDR2 SVGAGI. The CDR3 has 15 residues. Deletions cut 0 bases from V and 3 bases from J, with 11 bases between. The DNA of the CDR3 is TGTGCCAGCAGTTACTCGACCAGGCTGGACACTGAAGCTTTCTTT. It encodes CASSYSTRLDTEAFF.

For this clonotype: At one of its ends the junction is not consistent with the germline gene, which may arise from a read error. The chain couples TRBV4-2 to TRBJ2-5, with D perhaps matching TRBD1 (5 bases). The CDR3 loop spans 14 amino acids. Per germline, CDR1 LGHNA and CDR2 YNFKEQ. The CDR3 DNA reads TGTGCCAGAAGCCAGGGTAGCAGGCAAGAGACCAAGTACTTC. Translating gives CARSQGSRQETKYF.